This T cell receptor (beta chain) comes out of a study of long-term antiretroviral therapy in people with HIV. Details on this clone: Antigen: not known.

The authors ran the immunoSEQ assay, v3.0, at survey level. Produced via immunoSEQ multiplex PCR; TCRdb's table is partial and in-frame only. The sample shows 19,000 or so clones, less than 85% of them seen only once. The study, taken as a whole, reports: Controls had broader CDR3 length ranges than HIV repertoires did. Clones showing expansion before ART dominated the repertoire at all time points. Increased diversity was seen after ART, yet it remained lower than in transplant donor controls.

This specimen consisted of unsorted PBMCs, obtained 0.2 years after starting antiretroviral therapy. The TCR sequence derives from a woman between 40 and 50 years old with HIV.

The CDR3 reads CASSLSEGYEQYF. For the CDR3, the DNA is TGTGCCAGCAGTTTATCGGAAGGGTACGAGCAGTACTTC. The chain carries TRBV27 and TRBJ2-7; D call uncertain. The CDR3 runs 13 residues. The V end lost 0 bases, the J end lost 4 bases, and 7 bases lay between the germline ends. Germline CDR1 is MNHEY and CDR2 is SMNVEV (reference sequence).